These 11 T cell receptor beta chains were sequenced from one sample in a study of shared clonotypes between healthy human individuals. Clones were read by immunoSEQ multiplex PCR, and TCRdb kept only the in-frame ones, dropping some. Among 2.3 million or so clones listed, more than 80% were seen once. Sequencing was carried out using naive CD4+ T cells from PBMCs. This sample's subset: CD45RA+ positively selected. These TCRs come from a man in his late teens or twenties in good health. Some clones in this sample may be carry-over from other donors' samples.

The chain is built from TRBV7-3 and TRBJ2-2; D gene unclear. The germline V gene encodes CDR1 SGHTA and CDR2 FQGTGA. CDR3 size: 13 residues. Between the trimmed V and J ends, which lost 5 bases and 0 bases, there was a span of 4 bases. This CDR3 reads CASSRTNTGELFF. The CDR3 nucleotides are TGTGCCAGCAGCCGAACGAACACCGGGGAGCTGTTTTTT. Filled out from reference TRBV7-3 and TRBJ2-2, the complete variable domain reads GAGVSQTPSNKVTEKGKYVELRCDPISGHTALYWYRQSLGQGPEFLIYFQGTGAADDSGLPNDRFFAVRPEGSVSTLKIQRTERGDSAVYLCASSRTNTGELFFGEGSRLTVL.

V and J are TRBV6-6 and TRBJ1-4; D is uncertain. The V gene's germline CDR1 is MNHNY and CDR2 SVGAGI (reference sequence). CDR3 size: 11 residues. Trimming pared 4 bases from V and 3 bases from J, leaving 0 bases between. The CDR3 sequence is CASSSNEKLFF. CDR3 nucleotides: TGTGCCAGCAGTTCTAATGAAAAACTGTTTTTT.

The J gene is TRBJ1-5, the V gene TRBV19; D gene ambiguous. Germline assignment: CDR1 LNHDA and CDR2 SQIVND (reference sequence). V lost 3 bases and J 6 bases, leaving 12 bases between the germline ends. This CDR3 contains 14 residues. The CDR3 nucleotides read TGTGCCAGTAGTATTCAGGAGTGGGCTCAGCCCCAGCATTTT. It specifies CASSIQEWAQPQHF.

This clone has just one count. The chain links TRBV11-2 to TRBJ2-7; 9 bases are a match to TRBD1. In germline, CDR1 is SGHAT, CDR2 FQNNGV. This CDR3 contains 16 residues. The V gene end was trimmed by 5 bases and the J gene end by 4 bases; junction bases not matched to a gene: 12. The CDR3 nucleotides are TGTGCCAGCAGCCCATTGTGGGGACAGGGAGGTTACGAGCAGTACTTC. It encodes CASSPLWGQGGYEQYF.

This sequence joins TRBV4-3 and TRBJ2-1; 13 bases are shared with TRBD2. J was trimmed by 7 bases and V by 4 bases; bases with no gene match: 4. Germline V CDR1 and CDR2: LGHNA, YSLEER. The CDR3 has 15 residues. The CDR3 DNA reads as TGCGCCAGCAGCCCGGGACTAGCGGGGCGGAATGAGCAGTTCTTC. It yields the protein CASSPGLAGRNEQFF.

This clone appeared a single time. The chain is built from TRBV23-1 and TRBJ1-5, with TRBD1 matching over 8 bases. TRBV23-1 is noted as an ORF with a role that remains uncertain. CDR3 size: 19 residues. The V gene end was trimmed by 3 bases and the J gene end by 2 bases; junction bases not matched to a gene: 15. CDR3 amino acids: CASSHQSRGQGCCNQPQHF. CDR3 DNA: TGCGCCAGCAGTCATCAGTCCAGGGGGCAGGGATGTTGCAATCAGCCCCAGCATTTT.

The rearrangement links TRBV5-1 to TRBJ1-3; possible D gene TRBD1, 6 bases. V was pared by 2 bases and J by 4 bases, with 10 bases between. Germline assignment: CDR1 SGHRS and CDR2 YFSETQ. The CDR3 extends over 14 amino acids. CDR3 sequence reads: CASSFLGQGNTIYF. CDR3 in DNA: TGCGCCAGCAGCTTCCTTGGACAGGGAAACACCATATATTTT.

The J gene is TRBJ1-5, the V gene TRBV5-5; D is ambiguous. The V end was cut by 4 bases, the J end by 5 bases, with 16 bases between. Germline CDR1 is SGHKS and CDR2 is YYEKEE (reference sequence). CDR3 size: 15 residues. CDR3 sequence reads: CASSTYGGVDQPQHF. DNA for the CDR3: TGTGCCAGCAGCACATACGGAGGAGTGGATCAGCCCCAGCATTTT.

The chain has TRBV5-6 and TRBJ2-2, with 11 bases matching TRBD1. The CDR3 spans 15 residues. Losses at the gene ends were 4 bases for V and 8 bases for J; bases not matched to a gene: 7. Looked up from germline, CDR1 is SGHDT and CDR2 is YYEEEE. As DNA, the CDR3 is TGTGCCAGCAGCCCAGGACAGGGGGCGGGAGGGGAGCTGTTTTTT. Its protein is CASSPGQGAGGELFF.

CDR3 in amino acids: CASSHTVQGGTGELFF. CDR3 bases: TGCGCCAGCAGCCACACTGTACAGGGGGGCACCGGGGAGCTGTTTTTT. The chain is built from TRBV4-1 and TRBJ2-2, with 8 bases identical to TRBD1. V dropped 3 bases and J dropped 4; count of bases not matched to a gene: 7. Germline-derived CDR1 and CDR2 are MGHRA and YSYEKL. The CDR3 loop spans 16 amino acids.

The chain recombines TRBV30 with TRBJ1-2; maybe TRBD1 (6 bases). The V end was cut by 5 bases, the J end by 0 bases, with 16 bases between. This CDR3 is built from 15 residues. Per the germline V gene, CDR1 is GTSNPN and CDR2 is SVGIG (reference sequence). The CDR3 DNA reads as TGTGCCTGGGGTTACGGGGGACAAGCTAACTATGGCTACACCTTC. Residues: CAWGYGGQANYGYTF. The full variable domain, with the rest looked up from reference TRBV30 and TRBJ1-2, is SQTIHQWPATLVQPVGSPLSLECTVEGTSNPNLYWYRQAAGRGLQLLFYSVGIGQISSEVPQNLSASRPQDRQFILSSKKLLLSDSGFYLCAWGYGGQANYGYTFGSGTRLTVV.